The present TCR beta chain was sequenced within a study of control samples from healthy donors and cancer patients. The J segment lost 8 bases and the V segment lost 5 bases, leaving 15 bases of the junction unmatched. This CDR3 region has 16 residues. The germline CDR1 and CDR2 sequences are SGHVS and FNYEAQ. The method was immunoSEQ multiplex PCR; TCRdb's version includes in-frame clones alone and lacks a portion of them. The data hold fewer than 65,000 clones, with 75% to 90% observed a single time. This clone was seen a few times. The source material was blood. V gene TRBV7-6 combines with J gene TRBJ1-2, with 9 bases identical to TRBD1. This TCR derives from a man aged 70 or older in good health. CDR3 sequence: CASSQGYRGPTEGYTF. In nucleotides, the CDR3 is TGTGCCAGCAGCCAGGGATACAGGGGGCCGACGGAGGGCTACACCTTC.